A selection of T cell receptor beta chains follows, all from one sample in a study of neurological immune-mediated disorders. TCRdb processed the 5' RACE reads anew with MiXCR; each CDR3 protein has one entry. The table lists about 70,000 distinct CDR3 sequences, 2.5% to 3.5% of them singletons. Sequencing was carried out using PBMCs. These receptors all stem from a woman in her forties or fifties with multiple sclerosis. The CDR3 runs from the conserved cysteine through the conserved F or W. A D gene is named only where the DNA matches it firmly. Size tells how often a clone was seen (once, few, many) or the class of an expanded clone, and some rows leave it out.

cdr3_nt,cdr3_aa,clone_size,d_call,j_call,v_call,cdr3_length
TGTGCCAGCAGTTTTGGGGGGAACACTGAAGCTTTCTTT,CASSFGGNTEAFF,many,NA,TRBJ1-1,TRBV28,13
TGTGCCAGCAGTCCCGGTGGGGGCGGGGGAGAGACCCAGTACTTC,CASSPGGGGGETQYF,many,NA,TRBJ2-5,TRBV12-3/TRBV12-4,15
TGTGCCAGCAGCTTATTAGGGACGGCGGGAGGCTACACCTTC,CASSLLGTAGGYTF,many,NA,TRBJ1-2,TRBV7-9,14
TGTGCCAGCAGCTCATACACCGGGGAGCTGTTTTTT,CASSSYTGELFF,many,NA,TRBJ2-2,TRBV7-2,12
TGTGCCAGCAGCCGCCTAGGCGGGGGGGTCAACCAAGAGACCCAGTACTTC,CASSRLGGGVNQETQYF,many,TRBD2,TRBJ2-5,TRBV27,17
TGCGCCAGCAGCCCACCCGGCACTAGCGGGGGTGTCACAGATACGCAGTATTTT,CASSPPGTSGGVTDTQYF,many,TRBD2,TRBJ2-3,TRBV5-1,18
TGCGCCAGCAGCCTACAGGGGGCATGGGGCACCGGGGAGCTGTTTTTT,CASSLQGAWGTGELFF,many,TRBD1,TRBJ2-2,TRBV5-1,16
TGTGCCAGCAACGAAGCCGGGACAGAAAATTCACCCCTCCACTTT,CASNEAGTENSPLHF,many,TRBD1,TRBJ1-6,TRBV6-5,15
TGTGCCAGCAGCTCCCGAGGAGCGGACACTGAAGCTTTCTTT,CASSSRGADTEAFF,few,NA,TRBJ1-1,TRBV3-1,14
TGTGCCAGCAGTTTACGTGAATCTTTCTATGTGTACACCTTC,CASSLRESFYVYTF,once,NA,TRBJ1-2,TRBV28,14
TGTGCCAGCAGTTTAGGGACAGGGGCGTACCAAGAGACCCAGTACTTC,CASSLGTGAYQETQYF,many,TRBD1,TRBJ2-5,TRBV12-3/TRBV12-4,16
TGTGCCAGCAGCTCCGGGGGGGGACAGATGAACACTGAAGCTTTCTTT,CASSSGGGQMNTEAFF,many,TRBD1,TRBJ1-1,TRBV7-8,16
TGCAGTGCTCCGACCCGGACGAACACCGGGGAGCTGTTTTTT,CSAPTRTNTGELFF,many,NA,TRBJ2-2,TRBV20-1,14
TGCGCCAGCAGCTCCCGGGCCGGAATTGAGCAGTTCTTC,CASSSRAGIEQFF,many,NA,TRBJ2-1,TRBV5-1,13
TGTGCCAGCAGCCCCCAGTCCGGGACAGGGGGCAATGAGCAGTTCTTC,CASSPQSGTGGNEQFF,many,TRBD1,TRBJ2-1,TRBV7-2,16
TGCAGCGTTGGCCGATCCTACAATGAGCAGTTCTTC,CSVGRSYNEQFF,many,NA,TRBJ2-1,TRBV29-1,12
TGTGCCAGCAGCTTAGTCGGCAGCGGCTATAACTATGGCTACACCTTC,CASSLVGSGYNYGYTF,many,NA,TRBJ1-2,TRBV7-2,16
TGTGCCAGCAGTGAAGATCCCATCTTTACTGGAAACACCATATATTTT,CASSEDPIFTGNTIYF,many,NA,TRBJ1-3,TRBV6-1,16
TGTGCCACCAGCAGAGATCGGAGGGCCAATGAGCAGTTCTTC,CATSRDRRANEQFF,many,NA,TRBJ2-1,TRBV15,14
TGTGCCAGCAGGCCTCCGGGACAGGGAGGGTATGGCTACACCTTC,CASRPPGQGGYGYTF,many,TRBD1,TRBJ1-2,TRBV6-5,15
TGTGCCAGCAGCCACCTAGCGTACACAGATACGCAGCATTTT,CASSHLAYTDTQHF,NA,NA,TRBJ1-5,TRBV7-9,14
TGTGCCAGCAGACTGGGGGTTTTGGGGAATGAGCAGTTCTTC,CASRLGVLGNEQFF,many,NA,TRBJ2-1,TRBV6-5,14
TGTGCCATCACTTATAAGGGGGCCACATCCTACAATGAGCAGTTCTTC,CAITYKGATSYNEQFF,many,TRBD1,TRBJ2-1,TRBV10-3,16
TGTGCCAGCAGTCTTTCGGTAGGGGACTATGGCTACACCTTC,CASSLSVGDYGYTF,many,NA,TRBJ1-2,TRBV12-3/TRBV12-4,14
TGTGCCAGCACCCTGCTGGCGCAGACGAACACCGGGGAGCTGTTTTTT,CASTLLAQTNTGELFF,many,NA,TRBJ2-2,TRBV27,16
TGCAGTCCTGAGGAGCCCGTGGGGGACATTCAGTACTTC,CSPEEPVGDIQYF,many,NA,TRBJ2-4,TRBV20-1,13
TGTGCCAGCAGTTTTGGGACGGGGAATCAGCCCCAGCATTTT,CASSFGTGNQPQHF,many,NA,TRBJ1-5,TRBV12-3/TRBV12-4,14
TGTGCCAGCAGTTTTAGCGGGAGGGCCGAAGATACGCAGTATTTT,CASSFSGRAEDTQYF,many,TRBD2,TRBJ2-3,TRBV12-3/TRBV12-4,15
TGTGCCAGCAGTTCTAGCGGGGGCCGCACAGATACGCAGTATTTT,CASSSSGGRTDTQYF,many,TRBD2,TRBJ2-3,TRBV7-3,15
TGTGCTAGTGACCTCCGGGACAGCACAGATACGCAGTATTTT,CASDLRDSTDTQYF,many,NA,TRBJ2-3,TRBV12-5,14
TGTGCCAGCAGCCGGACAGGGGGCGATCAGACCCAGAATTTT,CASSRTGGDQTQNF,NA,TRBD1,TRBJ1-5,TRBV5-5,14
TGTGCCAGCAGTTTAGGAGGGAACTATGGCTACACCTTC,CASSLGGNYGYTF,many,NA,TRBJ1-2,TRBV12-3/TRBV12-4,13
TGTGCCAGCAGCCCCGGGGTCGCGAACACCGGGGAGCTGTTTTTT,CASSPGVANTGELFF,many,NA,TRBJ2-2,TRBV9,15
TGCAGCGCTCGACAGGGAGAAAAACTGTTTTTT,CSARQGEKLFF,many,TRBD1,TRBJ1-4,TRBV29-1,11
TGCAGCGTTGGGGCAGCTCAAGAGACCCAGTACTTC,CSVGAAQETQYF,few,NA,TRBJ2-5,TRBV29-1,12
TGCGCCAGCAGCGCTGGACTCGATAATGAGCAGTTCTTC,CASSAGLDNEQFF,many,NA,TRBJ2-1,TRBV5-1,13
TGCGCCAGCAGTTTACAGGGGGCTAGAGACACCATATATTTT,CASSLQGARDTIYF,many,TRBD1,TRBJ1-3,TRBV5-1,14
TGTGCCAGCAGTTTTGGAGCGGGAGGGTACAGCACAGATACGCAGTATTTT,CASSFGAGGYSTDTQYF,many,TRBD2,TRBJ2-3,TRBV12-3/TRBV12-4,17
TGTGCCAGCAGCCCATTCGACAGGGTCAGAGAGCCCCAGCATTTT,CASSPFDRVREPQHF,many,TRBD1,TRBJ1-5,TRBV7-2,15
TGTGCCAGCTCGGGCGGGGAGCAGTTCTTC,CASSGGEQFF,many,NA,TRBJ2-1,TRBV5-5,10
TGTGCCAGCAGTGCCTGGACAGGCACCGGGGAGCTGTTTTTT,CASSAWTGTGELFF,many,TRBD1,TRBJ2-2,TRBV12-3/TRBV12-4,14
TGTGCCAGCAGCCCGACTAGCTATGATGAGCAGTTCTTC,CASSPTSYDEQFF,many,TRBD2,TRBJ2-1,TRBV5-5,13
TGTGCCATCAGTGACTCCCACGTTTCACCCCTCCACTTT,CAISDSHVSPLHF,many,NA,TRBJ1-6,TRBV10-3,13
TGTGCCAGCAGCTACCCGGACAGCGGGAATGAGCAGTTCTTC,CASSYPDSGNEQFF,many,NA,TRBJ2-1,TRBV3-1,14